A single sample gave rise to the 18 T cell receptor beta chains below, sequenced in a study of cytomegalovirus exposure and HLA in healthy donors. Amplification used 60 Vbeta primers and 13 Jbeta primers. Repertoires were generated with immunoSEQ multiplex PCR, while TCRdb's copy carries only in-frame clones and drops some. The repertoire includes more than 95,000 clones, about 81% of them detected once, and 2% to 2.5% sits in the top ten. The material sequenced was PBMCs. The receptors derive from a man aged 30 to 39 in good health and CMV-seronegative.

The rearrangement uses TRBV6-4 and TRBJ2-7; D uncertain. Between the trimmed V and J ends, which lost 10 bases and 5 bases, there was a span of 9 bases. The CDR3 runs to 10 residues. Germline loops: CDR1 MRHNA, CDR2 SNTAGT. This CDR3 reads CAIPVDEQYF. CDR3 DNA sequence: TGTGCCATCCCGGTGGACGAGCAGTACTTC.

CDR3 residues: CAWRTSGGPDTQYF. Written as DNA, the CDR3 is TGTGCCTGGAGGACTAGCGGGGGGCCAGATACGCAGTATTTT. This chain joins TRBV30 and TRBJ2-3; 13 nucleotides match TRBD2. Germline V gives CDR1 GTSNPN, CDR2 SVGIG (reference sequence). The CDR3 runs to 14 residues. V dropped 3 bases and J dropped 4; count of bases not matched to a gene: 1.

V gene TRBV6-6 combines with J gene TRBJ2-5; 7 bases line up with TRBD2. Germline trimming cut 0 bases from V and 3 bases from J; bases unmatched to any gene: 4. This CDR3 is 15 amino acids long. Per germline, CDR1 MNHNY and CDR2 SVGAGI (reference sequence). DNA of the CDR3: TGTGCCAGCAGTTACTCCTCCCGGGGGGAAGAGACCCAGTACTTC. Its protein is CASSYSSRGEETQYF.

This clone was found a few times. V is TRBV19 and J is TRBJ2-1; TRBD2 aligns across 13 bases. V lost 10 bases and J lost 4; bases outside the gene matches: 7. CDR1 and CDR2 from the germline V gene are LNHDA and SQIVND (reference sequence). The length of the CDR3 is 15 residues. The CDR3 is CATRRTSGSYNEQFF. The CDR3, as DNA: TGTGCCACCCGGCGGACTAGCGGGAGTTACAATGAGCAGTTCTTC.

The rearrangement links TRBV18 to TRBJ2-5, with 8 nucleotides matching TRBD2. V lost 3 bases and J lost 3; bases outside the gene matches: 3. The CDR3 consists of 14 residues. From germline, CDR1 is KGHSH and CDR2 LQKENI. The CDR3 region is CASSPGRAEETQYF. The CDR3 region has the DNA TGTGCCAGCTCACCCGGGAGGGCCGAAGAGACCCAGTACTTC.

J is TRBJ1-1 and V is TRBV6-1; TRBD1 aligns across 8 bases. Germline V gene sequence: CDR1 MNHNS, CDR2 SASEGT. The CDR3 spans 13 residues. Trimming at V came to 6 bases and at J to 7 bases, leaving 7 bases not matched to a gene. The CDR3 reads CASSLDREREAFF. For the CDR3, the DNA is TGTGCCAGCAGCCTGGACAGGGAACGTGAAGCTTTCTTT.

This chain links TRBV7-9 with TRBJ1-4, with D possibly matching TRBD1 (6 bases). The CDR3 is 16 residues long. V shed 0 bases and J shed 7 bases, with 15 bases lying between them. The germline V gene has CDR1 SEHNR and CDR2 FQNEAQ (reference sequence). The CDR3 region is CASSLALGQGLEKLFF. The CDR3 coding sequence is TGTGCCAGCAGCTTAGCGCTGGGGCAGGGGCTTGAAAAACTGTTTTTT.

The chain employs TRBV7-2 and TRBJ2-3; 10 bases fit TRBD2. There are 15 residues in the CDR3. Germline V gene data show CDR1 as SGHTA and CDR2 as FQGNSA. J lost 4 bases, V lost 6 bases, and 7 bases had no gene match. The CDR3: CASSQSGGGPDTQYF. CDR3 nucleotide sequence: TGTGCCAGCAGTCAAAGCGGGGGGGGCCCAGATACGCAGTATTTT.

The rearrangement links TRBV19 to TRBJ1-4, with D possibly being TRBD1 (5 bases). The ends were cut back, 6 bases at V and 8 bases at J, with 19 bases in the middle. The germline gives CDR1 LNHDA, CDR2 SQIVND (reference sequence). The CDR3 contains 15 residues. CDR3 sequence: CASRNQGNFGEKLFF. The DNA for the CDR3 is TGTGCCAGTAGAAATCAGGGTAATTTTGGAGAAAAACTGTTTTTT.

The chain has TRBV9 and TRBJ1-6; 10 bases are shared with TRBD1. The CDR3 contains 15 residues. V shed 2 bases, J shed 8 bases, and the junction held 4 bases outside the gene matches. The V gene's germline CDR1 is SGDLS and CDR2 YYNGEE. The CDR3 coding sequence is TGTGCCAGCAGCGTCGTCGGGACAGGGGATTCACCCCTCCACTTT. Protein: CASSVVGTGDSPLHF.

Only a few counts were recorded for this clone. This chain joins TRBV5-4 and TRBJ1-2, with a tentative D call TRBD1 (6 bases). V lost 0 bases to trimming and J lost 6 bases, with 15 bases between them. Germline V CDR1 and CDR2: SGHNT, YYREEE (reference sequence). The CDR3 consists of 15 residues. CDR3 DNA sequence: TGTGCCAGCAGCTTGGAAGCAGGGGTGAGGAATGGCTACACCTTC. Encoded protein: CASSLEAGVRNGYTF.

The CDR3 region has the DNA TGTGCCATCAGTGAGTCGGGGACTAGACAGGGAGGTAACGAGCAGTACTTC. This encodes CAISESGTRQGGNEQYF. The chain employs TRBV10-3 and TRBJ2-7; D might be TRBD2 (8 bases). Trimming pared 0 bases from V and 5 bases from J, leaving 20 bases between. The CDR3 is made up of 17 amino acids. Germline CDR1 ENHRY, CDR2 SYGVKD.

This clone has just one count. Written as DNA, the CDR3 is TGCGCCAGCAGCTTTGGACAGGGGGAAAAGACCCAGTACTTC. Residues: CASSFGQGEKTQYF. The chain uses TRBV5-1 and TRBJ2-5, with 10 bases fitting TRBD1. The CDR3 covers 14 residues. The germline V gene encodes CDR1 SGHRS and CDR2 YFSETQ. V trimming: 2 bases; J trimming: 6 bases; junction bases outside the gene matches: 4.

The gene calls are TRBV2 and TRBJ2-5, with D uncertain. Trimming removed 2 bases from V and 5 bases from J, with 6 bases in between. Per the germline V gene, CDR1 is SNHLY and CDR2 is FYNNEI. The CDR3 is 12 residues long. The CDR3 sequence is CASSESMETQYF. The CDR3 DNA follows: TGTGCCAGCAGTGAATCCATGGAGACCCAGTACTTC.

This chain connects TRBV5-1 to TRBJ2-2; D gene ambiguous. Trimming removed 5 bases at V and 1 base at J, with 3 bases between. The germline CDR1 and CDR2 sequences are SGHRS and YFSETQ. The CDR3 contains 12 residues. This chain's CDR3 is CASRLNTGELFF. The DNA of the CDR3 is TGCGCCAGCAGACTGAACACCGGGGAGCTGTTTTTT.

This clone was picked up a small number of times. The CDR3 coding sequence is TGTGCCAGCACCCTGCGGGGAGGAGACACCATATATTTT. This sequence encodes CASTLRGGDTIYF. The chain carries TRBV2 and TRBJ1-3; D uncertain. This CDR3 comprises 13 residues. Germline V gene lookup returns CDR1 SNHLY and CDR2 FYNNEI. The V gene lost 7 bases and the J gene lost 8 bases, with 15 bases spanning the gap.

The chain uses TRBV6-1 and TRBJ2-5; D is unresolved. The CDR3 extends over 14 amino acids. V lost 2 bases and J 5 bases, leaving 12 bases between the germline ends. Per the germline V gene, CDR1 is MNHNS and CDR2 is SASEGT. CDR3 nucleotide sequence: TGTGCCAGCAGTGAAAGTTACGAGAGGGAGACCCAGTACTTC. Its protein product is CASSESYERETQYF.

This clone was seen more than once but under ten times. The V and J genes are TRBV28 and TRBJ1-2; 7 nucleotides match TRBD1. CDR3 length: 14 residues. The germline gives CDR1 MDHEN, CDR2 SYDVKM. V shed 4 bases and J 3 bases; nucleotides not matched to a gene: 5. The CDR3 sequence: CASSSGQDDYGYTF. The DNA for the CDR3 is TGTGCCAGCAGTTCCGGACAGGACGACTATGGCTACACCTTC.